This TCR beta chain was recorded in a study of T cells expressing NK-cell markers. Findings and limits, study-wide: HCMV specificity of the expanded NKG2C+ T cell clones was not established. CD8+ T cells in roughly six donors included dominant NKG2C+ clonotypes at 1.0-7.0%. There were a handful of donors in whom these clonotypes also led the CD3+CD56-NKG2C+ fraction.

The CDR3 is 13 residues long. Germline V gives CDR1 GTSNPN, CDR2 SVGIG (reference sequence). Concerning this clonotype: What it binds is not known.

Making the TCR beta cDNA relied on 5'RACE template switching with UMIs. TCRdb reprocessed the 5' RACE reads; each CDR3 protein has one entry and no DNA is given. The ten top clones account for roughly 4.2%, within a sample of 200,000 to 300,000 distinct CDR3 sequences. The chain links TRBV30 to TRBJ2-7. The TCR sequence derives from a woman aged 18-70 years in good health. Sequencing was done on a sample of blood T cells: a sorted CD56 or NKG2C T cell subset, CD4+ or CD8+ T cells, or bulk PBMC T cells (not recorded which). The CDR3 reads CAWSADGSYEQYF.